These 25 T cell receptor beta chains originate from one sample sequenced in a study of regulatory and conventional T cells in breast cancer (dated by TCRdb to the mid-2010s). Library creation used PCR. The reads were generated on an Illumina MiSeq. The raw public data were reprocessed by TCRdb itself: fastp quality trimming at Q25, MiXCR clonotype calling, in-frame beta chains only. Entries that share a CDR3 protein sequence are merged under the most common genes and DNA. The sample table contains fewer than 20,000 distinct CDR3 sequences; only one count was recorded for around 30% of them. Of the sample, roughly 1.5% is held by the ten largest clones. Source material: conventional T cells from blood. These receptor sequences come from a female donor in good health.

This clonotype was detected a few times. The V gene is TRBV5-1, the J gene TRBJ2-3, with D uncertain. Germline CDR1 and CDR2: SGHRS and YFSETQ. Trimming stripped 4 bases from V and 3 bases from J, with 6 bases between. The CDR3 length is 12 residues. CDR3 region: CASSPRTDTQYF. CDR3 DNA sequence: TGCGCCAGCAGCCCCCGGACAGATACGCAGTATTTT. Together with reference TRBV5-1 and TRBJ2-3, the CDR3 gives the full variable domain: KAGVTQTPRYLIKTRGQQVTLSCSPISGHRSVSWYQQTPGQGLQFLFEYFSETQRNKGNFPGRFSGRQFSNSRSEMNVSTLELGDSALYLCASSPRTDTQYFGPGTRLTVL.

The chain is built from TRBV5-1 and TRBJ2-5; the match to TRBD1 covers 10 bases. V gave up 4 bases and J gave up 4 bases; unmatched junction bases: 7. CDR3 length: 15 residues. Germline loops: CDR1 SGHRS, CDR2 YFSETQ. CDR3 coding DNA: TGCGCCAGCAGCAGACAGGGGGCGGAAGTAGAGACCCAGTACTTC. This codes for CASSRQGAEVETQYF.

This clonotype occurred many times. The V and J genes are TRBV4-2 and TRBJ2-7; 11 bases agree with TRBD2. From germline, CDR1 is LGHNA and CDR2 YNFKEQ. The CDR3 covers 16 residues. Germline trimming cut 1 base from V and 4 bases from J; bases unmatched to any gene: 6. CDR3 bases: TGTGCCAGCAGCCAAGTAATTAGCGGGGGGGTATACGAGCAGTACTTC. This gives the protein CASSQVISGGVYEQYF.

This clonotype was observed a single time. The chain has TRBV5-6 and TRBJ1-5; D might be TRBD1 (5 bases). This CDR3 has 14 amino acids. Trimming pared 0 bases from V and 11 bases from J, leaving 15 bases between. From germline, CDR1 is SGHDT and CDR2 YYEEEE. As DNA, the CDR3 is TGTGCCAGCAGCTTGGGGTATGCGGCCAGGGCCCAGCATTTT. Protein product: CASSLGYAARAQHF. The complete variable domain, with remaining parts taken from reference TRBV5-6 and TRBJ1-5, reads DAGVTQSPTHLIKTRGQQVTLRCSPKSGHDTVSWYQQALGQGPQFIFQYYEEEERQRGNFPDRFSGHQFPNYSSELNVNALLLGDSALYLCASSLGYAARAQHFGDGTRLSIL.

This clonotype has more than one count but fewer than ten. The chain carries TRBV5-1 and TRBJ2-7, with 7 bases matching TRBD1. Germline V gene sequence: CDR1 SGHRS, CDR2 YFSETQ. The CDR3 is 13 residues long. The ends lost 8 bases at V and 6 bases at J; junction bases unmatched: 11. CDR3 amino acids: CASSLGPGGEQYF. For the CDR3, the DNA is TGCGCCAGTAGCCTTGGGCCAGGGGGCGAGCAGTACTTC.

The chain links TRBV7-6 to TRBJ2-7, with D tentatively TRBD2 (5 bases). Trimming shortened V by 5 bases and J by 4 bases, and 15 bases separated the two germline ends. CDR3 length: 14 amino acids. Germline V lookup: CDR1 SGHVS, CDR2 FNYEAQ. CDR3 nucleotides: TGTGCCAGCAGCCCCGCCAGCGGCTTGTACGAGCAGTACTTC. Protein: CASSPASGLYEQYF. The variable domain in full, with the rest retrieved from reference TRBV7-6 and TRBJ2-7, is GAGVSQSPRYKVTKRGQDVALRCDPISGHVSLYWYRQALGQGPEFLTYFNYEAQQDKSGLPNDRFSAERPEGSISTLTIQRTEQRDSAMYRCASSPASGLYEQYFGPGTRLTVT.

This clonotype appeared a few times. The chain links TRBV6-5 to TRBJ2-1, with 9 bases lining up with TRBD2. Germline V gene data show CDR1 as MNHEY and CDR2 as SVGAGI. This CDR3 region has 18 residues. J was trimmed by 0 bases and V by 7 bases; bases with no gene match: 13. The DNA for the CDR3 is TGTGCCAGCACCTACAGGCTAGCGGGGCTCTACTCCTACAATGAGCAGTTCTTC. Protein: CASTYRLAGLYSYNEQFF.

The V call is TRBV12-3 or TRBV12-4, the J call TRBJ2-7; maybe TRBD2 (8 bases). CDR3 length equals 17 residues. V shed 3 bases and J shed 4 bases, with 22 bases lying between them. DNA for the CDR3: TGTGCCAGCAGTTTTAAGCGGGGGACAGCTGGGATGTACGAGCAGTACTTC. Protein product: CASSFKRGTAGMYEQYF.

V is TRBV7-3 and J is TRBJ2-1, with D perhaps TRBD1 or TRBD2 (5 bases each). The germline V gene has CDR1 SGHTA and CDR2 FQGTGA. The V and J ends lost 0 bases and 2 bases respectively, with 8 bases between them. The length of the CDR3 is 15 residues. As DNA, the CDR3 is TGTGCCAGCAGCTTAACTTGGGGGACCTACAATGAGCAGTTCTTC. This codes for CASSLTWGTYNEQFF.

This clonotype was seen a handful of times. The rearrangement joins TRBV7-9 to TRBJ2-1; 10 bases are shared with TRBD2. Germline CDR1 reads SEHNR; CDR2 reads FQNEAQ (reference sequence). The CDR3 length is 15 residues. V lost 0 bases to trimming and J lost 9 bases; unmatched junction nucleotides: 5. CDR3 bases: TGTGCCAGCAGCTTAGCCCTAGCGGGAGCCATTGAGCAGTTCTTC. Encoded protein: CASSLALAGAIEQFF.

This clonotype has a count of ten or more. In nucleotides, the CDR3 is TGCGCCAGCATGGTGACAGGGGGGATCAATCAGCCCCAGCATTTT. Translation: CASMVTGGINQPQHF. V usage is TRBV10-2 and J usage is TRBJ1-5, with TRBD1 matching over 9 bases. CDR3 length: 15 amino acids. Trimming removed 7 bases from V and 3 bases from J; junction bases left unmatched: 7. Germline V gene data show CDR1 as WSHSY and CDR2 as SAAADI.

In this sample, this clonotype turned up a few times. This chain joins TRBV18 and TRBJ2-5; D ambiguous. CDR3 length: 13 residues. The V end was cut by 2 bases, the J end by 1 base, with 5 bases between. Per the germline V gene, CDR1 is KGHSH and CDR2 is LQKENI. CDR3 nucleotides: TGTGCCAGCTCACCAGTGAGCCAAGAGACCCAGTACTTC. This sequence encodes CASSPVSQETQYF.

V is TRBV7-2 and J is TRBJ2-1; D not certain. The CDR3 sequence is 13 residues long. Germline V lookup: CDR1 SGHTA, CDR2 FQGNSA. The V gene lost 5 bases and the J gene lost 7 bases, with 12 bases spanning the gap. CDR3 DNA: TGTGCCAGCAGCAACCATCCCGAGAATGAGCAGTTCTTC. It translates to CASSNHPENEQFF.

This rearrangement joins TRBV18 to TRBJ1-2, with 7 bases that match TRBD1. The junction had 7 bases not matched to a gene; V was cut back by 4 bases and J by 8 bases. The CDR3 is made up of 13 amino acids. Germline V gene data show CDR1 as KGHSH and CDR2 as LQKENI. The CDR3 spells CASSRDRAGGYTF. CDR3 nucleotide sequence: TGTGCCAGCTCACGAGACAGGGCCGGGGGCTACACCTTC.

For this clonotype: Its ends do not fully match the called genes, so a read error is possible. The CDR3 protein is CASSAQGARHTDMQYF. CDR3 DNA sequence: TGTGCCAGCAGCGCACAGGGGGCGAGACACACAGATATGCAGTATTTT. The gene calls are TRBV7-2 and TRBJ2-3, with 9 nucleotides matching TRBD1. Germline CDR1 is SGHTA and CDR2 is FQGNSA. The CDR3 runs to 16 residues.

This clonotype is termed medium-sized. This CDR3 reads CSVENPDRSGYTF. In nucleotides, the CDR3 is TGCAGCGTTGAAAACCCCGACCGGAGTGGCTACACCTTC. V usage is TRBV29-1 and J usage is TRBJ1-2; D uncertain. Germline V CDR1 and CDR2: SQVTM, ANQGSEA. The CDR3 loop spans 13 amino acids. V dropped 2 bases and J dropped 7 bases, with 14 bases sitting between them.

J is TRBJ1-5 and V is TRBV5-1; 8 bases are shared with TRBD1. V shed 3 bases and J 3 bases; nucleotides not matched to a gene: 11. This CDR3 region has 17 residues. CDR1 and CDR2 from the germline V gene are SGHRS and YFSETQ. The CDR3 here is CASSSEPLTGVNQPQHF. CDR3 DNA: TGCGCCAGCAGCTCGGAGCCTTTGACAGGGGTCAATCAGCCCCAGCATTTT. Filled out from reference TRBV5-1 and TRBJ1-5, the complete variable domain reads KAGVTQTPRYLIKTRGQQVTLSCSPISGHRSVSWYQQTPGQGLQFLFEYFSETQRNKGNFPGRFSGRQFSNSRSEMNVSTLELGDSALYLCASSSEPLTGVNQPQHFGDGTRLSIL.

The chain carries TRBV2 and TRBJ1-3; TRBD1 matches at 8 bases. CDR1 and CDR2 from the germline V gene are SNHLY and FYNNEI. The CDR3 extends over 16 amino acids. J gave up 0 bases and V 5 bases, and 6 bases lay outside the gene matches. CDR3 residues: CASSYGTGVSGNTIYF. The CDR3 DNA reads TGTGCCAGCAGTTACGGGACAGGCGTCTCTGGAAACACCATATATTTT.

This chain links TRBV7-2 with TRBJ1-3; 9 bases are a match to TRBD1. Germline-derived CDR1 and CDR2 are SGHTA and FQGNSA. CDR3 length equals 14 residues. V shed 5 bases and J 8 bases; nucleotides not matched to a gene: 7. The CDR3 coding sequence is TGTGCCAGCAGCAGGGACAGGGCGATATACACCATATATTTT. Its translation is CASSRDRAIYTIYF.

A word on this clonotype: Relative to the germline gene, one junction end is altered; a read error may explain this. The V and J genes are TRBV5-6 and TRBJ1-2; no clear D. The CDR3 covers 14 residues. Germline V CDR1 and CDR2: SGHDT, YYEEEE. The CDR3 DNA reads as TGTGCCGGCAGCTTGGGCAGCCTAAACTATGGCTACACCTTC. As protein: CAGSLGSLNYGYTF.

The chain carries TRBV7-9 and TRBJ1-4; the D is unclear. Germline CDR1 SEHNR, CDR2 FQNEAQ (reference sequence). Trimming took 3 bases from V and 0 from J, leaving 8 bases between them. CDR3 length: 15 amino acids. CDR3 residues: CASSFGRATNEKLFF. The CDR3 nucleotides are TGTGCCAGCAGCTTCGGACGGGCAACTAATGAAAAACTGTTTTTT.

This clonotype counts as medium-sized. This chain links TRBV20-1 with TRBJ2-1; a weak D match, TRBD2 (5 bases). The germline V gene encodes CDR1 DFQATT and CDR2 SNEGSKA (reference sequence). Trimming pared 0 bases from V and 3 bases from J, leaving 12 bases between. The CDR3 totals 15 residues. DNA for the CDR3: TGCAGTGCTAGAGAGCCGGGGAATCTCTACAATGAGCAGTTCTTC. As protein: CSAREPGNLYNEQFF.

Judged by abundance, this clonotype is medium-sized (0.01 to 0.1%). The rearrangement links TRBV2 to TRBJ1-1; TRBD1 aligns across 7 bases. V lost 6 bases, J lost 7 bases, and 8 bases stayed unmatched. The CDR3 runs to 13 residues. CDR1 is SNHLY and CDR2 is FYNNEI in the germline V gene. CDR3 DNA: TGTGCCAGCAGGGTTGACAGGGATCGTGAAGCTTTCTTT. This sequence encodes CASRVDRDREAFF.

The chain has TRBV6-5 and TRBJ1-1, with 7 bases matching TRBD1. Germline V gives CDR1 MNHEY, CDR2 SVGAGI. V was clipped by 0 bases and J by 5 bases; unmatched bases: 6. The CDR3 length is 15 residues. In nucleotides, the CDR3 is TGTGCCAGCAGTTACTCTGACAGGGTGGGGACTGAAGCTTTCTTT. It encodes CASSYSDRVGTEAFF.

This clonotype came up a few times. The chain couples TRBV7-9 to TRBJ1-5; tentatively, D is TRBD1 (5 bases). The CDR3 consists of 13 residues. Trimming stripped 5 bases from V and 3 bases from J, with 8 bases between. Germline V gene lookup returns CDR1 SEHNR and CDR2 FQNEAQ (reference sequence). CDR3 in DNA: TGTGCCAGCAGCCTGGGGCCCAATCAGCCCCAGCATTTT. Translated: CASSLGPNQPQHF.